This T cell receptor (beta chain) stems from a study of blood T cell repertoires in COVID-19. At the level of the study: Italy, Spain and the United States were the sources of the convalescent and acute COVID-19 samples. The cDNA or gDNA used as material had been derived from T cells, B-cell-depleted T cells, or PBMCs.

Authors' data handling: Nucleated cell counts were estimated from reference gene primer amplification. Some clones are missing from TCRdb's copy, which holds only in-frame ones; the method was immunoSEQ multiplex PCR. For V, J and clone size, that table is used; D and trimming come from the DNA. The table has fewer than 350,000 clones, 88% seen once. This CDR3 has 13 residues. CDR1 is LNHDA and CDR2 is SQIVND in the germline V gene (reference sequence). The J segment lost 4 bases and the V segment lost 2 bases, leaving 1 base of the junction unmatched. Sequenced: peripheral blood. This clonotype was obtained from a man younger than 30 with active or convalescent COVID-19. The chain has TRBV19 and TRBJ1-1, with 7 nucleotides matching TRBD1. CDR3 sequence: CASSINRGTEAFF. The CDR3 nucleotides are TGTGCCAGTAGTATAAACAGGGGCACTGAAGCTTTCTTT.